The sequence of this T cell receptor beta chain was determined in a study of cytomegalovirus exposure and HLA in healthy donors. General study points: Segments of the TCR beta V type were, in most cases, productive about 87% or about 30% of the time in an earlier analysis. Reported findings show TCR beta sequences accurately forecast HLA-A and HLA-B alleles in most subjects.

The PCR made use of 60 Vbeta and 13 Jbeta primers. Original methodology: The authors later counted some 76 million unique TCR beta chains, roughly 11 million of them shared. Method: immunoSEQ multiplex PCR; TCRdb's copy keeps in-frame clones and lacks some. D and trimming were read from the DNA, whereas the V and J calls and clone size are those reported in that table. The profile shows 60,000 to 90,000 clones, about 73% of them singletons. Germline V lookup: CDR1 SGHTA, CDR2 FQGTGA. V dropped 6 bases and J dropped 2 bases, with 13 bases sitting between them. The CDR3 totals 14 residues. Details on this clone: The antigen remains unidentified.

The chain carries TRBV7-3 and TRBJ1-1; D gene uncertain. This clonotype was sampled from a woman between 50 and 59 years old in good health and CMV-seropositive. The sequencing sample was made of PBMCs. The CDR3 DNA follows: TGTGCCAGCAGTCGAATCGCAGGAAACACTGAAGCTTTCTTT. Protein: CASSRIAGNTEAFF.